The clone carrying this T cell receptor beta chain was seen ten or more times. What it binds is not known. There are 17 residues in the CDR3. J gave up 1 base and V 5 bases, and 10 bases lay outside the gene matches. Germline V gene data show CDR1 as SQVTM and CDR2 as ANQGSEA. The data were taken from a study of response to subunit inactivated influenza vaccine. TCRdb called the RT-PCR reads again in MiXCR, with one record for every CDR3 protein. Seen here are 400,000 to 650,000 distinct CDR3 sequences, less than 7.5% observed once, and the top ten hold 13%. Study-wide results and caveats: After each seasonal influenza vaccination, few new T cells are recruited, the authors suggested.

The receptor was derived from a man between 45 and 75 years old who received an inactivated influenza vaccine. The J gene is TRBJ2-7, the V gene TRBV29-1, with 14 bases lining up with TRBD2. Sequenced here: PBMCs from blood, sampled about 24 months after vaccination. CDR3 nucleotide sequence: TGCAGCGTTACCGGGACTAGCGGGGGAGGTGGGTCCTACGAGCAGTACTTC. Protein product: CSVTGTSGGGGSYEQYF.